The sequence of this T cell receptor beta chain was determined in a study of blood T cell repertoires in COVID-19. About the study: Italy, Spain and the United States were the sources of the convalescent and acute COVID-19 samples. T cells, B-cell-depleted T cells, or PBMCs provided the cDNA or gDNA that served as material.

The authors' processing: Amplification of reference gene primers was used by the study to estimate nucleated cell counts. The data were produced by immunoSEQ multiplex PCR, yet TCRdb's version contains in-frame clones alone and is incomplete. V and J calls and clone size are given by that table; D and trimming were obtained from the DNA. Counted here are tens of thousands of clones, around 90% occurring once; the ten biggest clones make up around 14%. The ends were cut back, 5 bases at V and 0 bases at J, with 11 bases in the middle. The CDR3 spans 14 residues. The germline CDR1 and CDR2 sequences are SNHLY and FYNNEI.

Sequenced sample: peripheral blood. The sequence was collected from a male donor with acute or convalescent COVID-19. The V gene is TRBV2, the J gene TRBJ2-7; perhaps TRBD1 as D (5 bases). The CDR3 spells CASSRQLSSYEQYF. The CDR3 DNA is TGTGCCAGCAGTCGACAGCTTAGCTCCTACGAGCAGTACTTC. The complete variable domain, with remaining parts taken from reference TRBV2 and TRBJ2-7, reads EPEVTQTPSHQVTQMGQEVILRCVPISNHLYFYWYRQILGQKVEFLVSFYNNEISEKSEIFDDQFSVERPDGSNFTLKIRSTKLEDSAMYFCASSRQLSSYEQYFGPGTRLTVT.